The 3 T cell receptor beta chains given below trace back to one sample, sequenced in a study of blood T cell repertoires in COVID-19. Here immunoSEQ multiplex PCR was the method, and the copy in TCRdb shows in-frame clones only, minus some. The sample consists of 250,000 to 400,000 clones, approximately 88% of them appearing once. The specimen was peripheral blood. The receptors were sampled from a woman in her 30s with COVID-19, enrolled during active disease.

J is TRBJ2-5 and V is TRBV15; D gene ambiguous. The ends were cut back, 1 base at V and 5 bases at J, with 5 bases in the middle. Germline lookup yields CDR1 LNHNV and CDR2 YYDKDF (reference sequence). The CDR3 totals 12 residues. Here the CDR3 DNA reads TGTGCCACCAGCAGAGTCAGGGAGACCCAGTACTTC. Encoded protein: CATSRVRETQYF.

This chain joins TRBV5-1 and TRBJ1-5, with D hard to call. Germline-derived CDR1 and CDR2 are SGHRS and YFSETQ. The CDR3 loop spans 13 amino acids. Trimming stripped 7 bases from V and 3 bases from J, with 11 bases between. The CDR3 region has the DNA TGCGCCAGCGTAAGGAGGACCAATCAGCCCCAGCATTTT. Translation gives CASVRRTNQPQHF.

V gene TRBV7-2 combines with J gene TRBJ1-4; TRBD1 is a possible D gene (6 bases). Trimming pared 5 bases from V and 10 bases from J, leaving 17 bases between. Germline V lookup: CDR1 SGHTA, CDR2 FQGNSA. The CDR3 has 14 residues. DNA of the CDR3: TGTGCCAGCAGCCCAACTGGACAGTACGGAAAACTGTTTTTT. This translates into CASSPTGQYGKLFF.